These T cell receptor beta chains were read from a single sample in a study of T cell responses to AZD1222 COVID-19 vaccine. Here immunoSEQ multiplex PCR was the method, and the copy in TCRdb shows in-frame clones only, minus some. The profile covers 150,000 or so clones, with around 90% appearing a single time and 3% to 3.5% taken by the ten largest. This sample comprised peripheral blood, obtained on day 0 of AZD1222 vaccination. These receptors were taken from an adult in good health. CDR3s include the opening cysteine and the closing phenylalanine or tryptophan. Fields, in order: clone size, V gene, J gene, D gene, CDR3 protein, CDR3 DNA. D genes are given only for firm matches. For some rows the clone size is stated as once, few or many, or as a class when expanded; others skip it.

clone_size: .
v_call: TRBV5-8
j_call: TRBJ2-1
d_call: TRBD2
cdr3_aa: CASSSPGTSLDEQFF
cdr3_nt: TGTGCCAGCAGTTCACCCGGGACTAGCTTGGATGAGCAGTTCTTC

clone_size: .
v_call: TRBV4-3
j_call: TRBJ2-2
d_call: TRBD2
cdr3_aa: CASSQDTGGPRTGELFF
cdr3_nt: TGCGCCAGCAGCCAAGATACGGGGGGGCCGAGGACCGGGGAGCTGTTTTTT

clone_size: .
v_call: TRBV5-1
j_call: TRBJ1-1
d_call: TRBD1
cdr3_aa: CASSFAAGGQGTEAFF
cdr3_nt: TGCGCCAGCAGCTTTGCAGCAGGGGGTCAGGGCACTGAAGCTTTCTTT

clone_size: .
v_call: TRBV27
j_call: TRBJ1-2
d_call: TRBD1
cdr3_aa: CASRSGTGAFGYTF
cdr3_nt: TGTGCCAGCAGATCCGGGACAGGGGCATTTGGCTACACCTTC

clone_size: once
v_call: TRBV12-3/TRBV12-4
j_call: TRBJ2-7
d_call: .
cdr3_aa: CASSFLDFYEQYF
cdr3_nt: TGTGCCAGCAGTTTTCTGGACTTCTACGAGCAGTACTTC

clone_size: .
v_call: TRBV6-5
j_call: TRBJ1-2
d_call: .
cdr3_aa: CASSSWVPANYGYTF
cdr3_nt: TGTGCCAGCAGTTCATGGGTACCAGCTAACTATGGCTACACCTTC

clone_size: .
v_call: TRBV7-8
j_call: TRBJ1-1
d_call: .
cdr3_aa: CASSYSGENTEAFF
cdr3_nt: TGTGCCAGCAGCTACTCAGGGGAGAACACTGAAGCTTTCTTT

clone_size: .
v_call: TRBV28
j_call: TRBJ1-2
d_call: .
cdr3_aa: CASSWEGYGYTF
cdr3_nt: TGTGCCAGCAGTTGGGAAGGCTATGGCTACACCTTC

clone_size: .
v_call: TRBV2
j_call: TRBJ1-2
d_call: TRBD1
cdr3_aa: CASRKGTEEYGYTF
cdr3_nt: TGTGCCAGCCGCAAGGGGACAGAAGAGTATGGCTACACCTTC

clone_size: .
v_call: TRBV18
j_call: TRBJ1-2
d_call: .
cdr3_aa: CASSPLPAPGGYGYTF
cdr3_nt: TGTGCCAGCTCACCACTTCCGGCCCCCGGCGGCTATGGCTACACCTTC

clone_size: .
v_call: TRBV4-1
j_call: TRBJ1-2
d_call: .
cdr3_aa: CASSQAQLISYTF
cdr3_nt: TGCGCCAGCAGCCAAGCGCAGCTCATAAGCTACACCTTC

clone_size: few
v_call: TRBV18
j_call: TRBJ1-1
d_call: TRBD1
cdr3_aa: CASSRPGQMNTEAFF
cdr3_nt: TGTGCCAGCTCACGCCCGGGACAGATGAACACTGAAGCTTTCTTT

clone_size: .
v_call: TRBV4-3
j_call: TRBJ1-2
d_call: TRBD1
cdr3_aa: CASSQKYGTGASYGYTF
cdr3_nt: TGCGCCAGCAGCCAAAAGTACGGGACAGGGGCCTCCTATGGCTACACCTTC

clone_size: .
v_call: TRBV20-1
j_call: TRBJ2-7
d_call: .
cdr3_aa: CSAYSVYEQYF
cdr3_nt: TGCAGTGCTTACAGCGTCTACGAGCAGTACTTC

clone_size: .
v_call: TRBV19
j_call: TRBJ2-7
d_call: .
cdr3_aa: CASSAGLTYEQYF
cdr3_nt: TGTGCCAGTAGTGCTGGACTGACCTACGAGCAGTACTTC

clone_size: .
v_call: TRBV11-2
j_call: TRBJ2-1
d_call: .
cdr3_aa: CASSRLGAGYNEQFF
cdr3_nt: TGTGCCAGCAGCCGCTTAGGCGCCGGTTACAATGAGCAGTTCTTC

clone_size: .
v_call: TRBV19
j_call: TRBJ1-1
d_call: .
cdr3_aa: CASSTRWENTEAFF
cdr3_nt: TGTGCCAGTAGTACGAGGTGGGAGAACACTGAAGCTTTCTTT

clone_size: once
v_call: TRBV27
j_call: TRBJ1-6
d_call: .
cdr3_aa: CASRDRYNSPLHF
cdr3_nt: TGTGCCAGCAGAGACAGGTATAATTCACCCCTCCACTTT

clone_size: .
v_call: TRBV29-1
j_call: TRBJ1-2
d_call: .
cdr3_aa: CSVDRQDGIWGYTF
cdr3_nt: TGCAGCGTTGACCGCCAGGATGGTATTTGGGGCTACACCTTC

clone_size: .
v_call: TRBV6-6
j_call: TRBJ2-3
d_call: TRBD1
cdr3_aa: CASSWDSRTDTQYF
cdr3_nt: TGTGCCAGCAGTTGGGACAGCCGCACAGATACGCAGTATTTT

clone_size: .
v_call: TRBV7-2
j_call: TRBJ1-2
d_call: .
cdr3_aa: CASSPFTVGEGGYTF
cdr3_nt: TGTGCCAGCAGTCCCTTTACGGTCGGAGAAGGTGGCTACACCTTC

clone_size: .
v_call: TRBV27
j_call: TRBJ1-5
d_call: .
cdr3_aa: CASRPGQNNQPQHF
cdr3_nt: TGTGCCAGCCGACCGGGACAAAATAATCAGCCCCAGCATTTT

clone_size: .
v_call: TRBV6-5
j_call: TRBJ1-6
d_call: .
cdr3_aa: CASSRNNNSPLHF
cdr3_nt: TGTGCCAGCAGCCGGAACAATAATTCACCCCTCCACTTT

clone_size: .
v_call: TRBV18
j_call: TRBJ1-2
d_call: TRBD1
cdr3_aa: CASSRDSNYGYTF
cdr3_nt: TGTGCCAGCTCAAGGGACAGTAACTATGGCTACACCTTC

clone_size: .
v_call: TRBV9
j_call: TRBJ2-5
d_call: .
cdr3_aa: CASSIGGVVETQYF
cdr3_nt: TGTGCCAGCTCTATAGGGGGGGTAGTGGAGACCCAGTACTTC

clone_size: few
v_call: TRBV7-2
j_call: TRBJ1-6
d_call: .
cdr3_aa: CASSLGGISTSPLHF
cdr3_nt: TGTGCCAGCAGCTTAGGGGGCATTTCGACTTCACCCCTCCACTTT

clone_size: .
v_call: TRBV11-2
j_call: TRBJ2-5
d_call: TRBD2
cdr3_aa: CASSPGSGGARQETQYF
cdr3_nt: TGTGCCAGCAGTCCGGGTAGCGGGGGGGCCCGCCAAGAGACCCAGTACTTC

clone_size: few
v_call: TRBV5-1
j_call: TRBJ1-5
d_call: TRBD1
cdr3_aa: CASRGSGQAILGSNQPQHF
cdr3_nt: TGCGCCAGCCGTGGTTCAGGACAGGCCATTTTGGGGAGCAATCAGCCCCAGCATTTT

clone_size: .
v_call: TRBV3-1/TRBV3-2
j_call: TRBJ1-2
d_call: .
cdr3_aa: CASSQDLGGASYGYTF
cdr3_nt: TGTGCCAGCAGCCAAGATCTCGGGGGGGCCAGCTATGGCTACACCTTC

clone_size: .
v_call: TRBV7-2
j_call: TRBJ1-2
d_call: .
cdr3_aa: CASALEWQNYGYTF
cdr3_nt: TGTGCCAGCGCACTAGAATGGCAGAATTATGGCTACACCTTC

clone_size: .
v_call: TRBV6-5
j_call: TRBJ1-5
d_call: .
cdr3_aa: CASSTRSNQPQHF
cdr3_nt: TGTGCCAGCAGTACACGGAGCAATCAGCCCCAGCATTTT

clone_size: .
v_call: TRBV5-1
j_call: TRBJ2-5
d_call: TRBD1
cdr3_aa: CASSRGQPQETQYF
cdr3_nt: TGCGCCAGCAGCCGGGGACAGCCCCAAGAGACCCAGTACTTC

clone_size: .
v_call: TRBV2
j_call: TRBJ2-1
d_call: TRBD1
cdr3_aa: CASRQGTGVYNEQFF
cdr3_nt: TGTGCCAGCAGGCAAGGGACAGGGGTCTACAATGAGCAGTTCTTC

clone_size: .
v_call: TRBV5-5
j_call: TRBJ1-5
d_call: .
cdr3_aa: CASSWDPFYSNQPQHF
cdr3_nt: TGTGCCAGCAGCTGGGACCCTTTTTATAGCAATCAGCCCCAGCATTTT

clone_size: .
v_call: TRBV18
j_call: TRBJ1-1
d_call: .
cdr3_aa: CASSPSGNTEAFF
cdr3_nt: TGTGCCAGCTCACCATCTGGGAACACTGAAGCTTTCTTT

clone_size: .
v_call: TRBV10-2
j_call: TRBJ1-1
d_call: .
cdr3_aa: CATSGGAGEAFF
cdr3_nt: TGCGCCACCTCGGGGGGTGCCGGTGAAGCTTTCTTT

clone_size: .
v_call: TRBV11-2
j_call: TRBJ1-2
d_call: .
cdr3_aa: CASSPGPGVGYGYTF
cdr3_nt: TGTGCCAGCAGCCCCGGTCCAGGGGTTGGCTATGGCTACACCTTC

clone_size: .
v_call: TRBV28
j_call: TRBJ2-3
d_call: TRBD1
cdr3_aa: CASSSRTGGVDTQYF
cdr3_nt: TGTGCCAGCAGTTCCCGCACAGGGGGCGTGGATACGCAGTATTTT

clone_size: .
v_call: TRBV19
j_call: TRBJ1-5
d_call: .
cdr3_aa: CASNSYSNQPQHF
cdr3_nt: TGTGCCAGTAATTCCTATAGCAATCAGCCCCAGCATTTT

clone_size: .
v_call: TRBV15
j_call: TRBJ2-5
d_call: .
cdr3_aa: CATSRGGLGETQYF
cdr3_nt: TGTGCCACCAGCAGAGGGGGTTTGGGGGAGACCCAGTACTTC

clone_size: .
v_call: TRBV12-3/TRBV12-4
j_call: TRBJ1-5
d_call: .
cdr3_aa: CASTRGPGPQHF
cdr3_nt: TGTGCCAGCACTAGGGGCCCGGGGCCCCAGCATTTT

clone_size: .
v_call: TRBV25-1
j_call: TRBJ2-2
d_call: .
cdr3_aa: CASRGQGPGELFF
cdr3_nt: TGTGCCAGCAGGGGGCAGGGCCCCGGGGAGCTGTTTTTT

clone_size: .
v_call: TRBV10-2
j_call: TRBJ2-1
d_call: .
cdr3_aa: CASSGGWGSSYNEQFF
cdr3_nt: TGCGCCAGCAGTGGGGGGTGGGGGAGCTCCTACAATGAGCAGTTCTTC

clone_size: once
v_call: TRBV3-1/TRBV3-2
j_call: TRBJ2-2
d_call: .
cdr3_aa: CASSQLTGRATGELFF
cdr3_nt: TGTGCCAGCAGCCAATTGACAGGGAGGGCCACCGGGGAGCTGTTTTTT

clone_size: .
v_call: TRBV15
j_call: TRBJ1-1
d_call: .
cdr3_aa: CATSTTQGANTEAFF
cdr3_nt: TGTGCCACCAGCACCACACAGGGAGCGAACACTGAAGCTTTCTTT

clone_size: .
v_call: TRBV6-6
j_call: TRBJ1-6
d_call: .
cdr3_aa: CASTEGLNYNSPLHF
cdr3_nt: TGTGCCAGCACCGAGGGTCTGAACTATAATTCACCCCTCCACTTT

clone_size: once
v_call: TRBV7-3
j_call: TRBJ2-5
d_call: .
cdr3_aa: CASSPGPMGETQYF
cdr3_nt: TGTGCCAGCAGCCCCGGCCCAATGGGAGAGACCCAGTACTTC

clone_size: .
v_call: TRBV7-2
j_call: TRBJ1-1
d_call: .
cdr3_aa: CASTIAGGTEAFF
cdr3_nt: TGTGCCAGCACCATCGCTGGGGGCACTGAAGCTTTCTTT

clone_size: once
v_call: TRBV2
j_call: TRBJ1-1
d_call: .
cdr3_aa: CASSEMMNTEAFF
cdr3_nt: TGTGCCAGCAGTGAAATGATGAACACTGAAGCTTTCTTT

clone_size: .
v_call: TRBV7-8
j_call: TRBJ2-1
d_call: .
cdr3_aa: CASSHNRVAEQFF
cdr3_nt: TGTGCCAGCAGCCACAACAGGGTCGCTGAGCAGTTCTTC

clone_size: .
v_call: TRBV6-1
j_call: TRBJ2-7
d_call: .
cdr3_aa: CASSEAVVTYEQYF
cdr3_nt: TGTGCCAGCAGTGAAGCGGTCGTTACCTACGAGCAGTACTTC

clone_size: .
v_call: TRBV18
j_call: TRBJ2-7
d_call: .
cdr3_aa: CASSPRKGEGEQYF
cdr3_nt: TGTGCCAGCTCACCACGGAAGGGGGAGGGCGAGCAGTACTTC

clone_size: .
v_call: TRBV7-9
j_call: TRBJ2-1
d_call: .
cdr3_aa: CASSPPGTNLPGEQFF
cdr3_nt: TGTGCCAGCAGCCCCCCCGGGACAAATCTCCCCGGTGAGCAGTTCTTC

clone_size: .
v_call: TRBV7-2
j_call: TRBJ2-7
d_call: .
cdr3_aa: CASTMRVGGEQYF
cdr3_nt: TGTGCCAGCACCATGCGGGTGGGGGGAGAGCAGTACTTC

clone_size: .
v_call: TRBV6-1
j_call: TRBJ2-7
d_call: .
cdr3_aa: CASSEVYYEQYF
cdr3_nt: TGTGCCAGCAGTGAAGTCTACTACGAGCAGTACTTC

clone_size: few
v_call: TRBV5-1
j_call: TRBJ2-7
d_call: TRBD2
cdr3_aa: CASSGSGTSLGEQYF
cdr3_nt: TGCGCCAGCAGCGGCTCCGGGACTAGTTTGGGCGAGCAGTACTTC

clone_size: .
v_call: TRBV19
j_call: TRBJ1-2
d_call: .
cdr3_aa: CATQGTGGAGGYTF
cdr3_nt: TGTGCCACCCAAGGGACGGGAGGGGCTGGTGGCTACACCTTC

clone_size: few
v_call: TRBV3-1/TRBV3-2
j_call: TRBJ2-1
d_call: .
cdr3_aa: CASSPRVSSYNEQFF
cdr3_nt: TGTGCCAGCAGCCCCAGGGTGAGCTCCTACAATGAGCAGTTCTTC